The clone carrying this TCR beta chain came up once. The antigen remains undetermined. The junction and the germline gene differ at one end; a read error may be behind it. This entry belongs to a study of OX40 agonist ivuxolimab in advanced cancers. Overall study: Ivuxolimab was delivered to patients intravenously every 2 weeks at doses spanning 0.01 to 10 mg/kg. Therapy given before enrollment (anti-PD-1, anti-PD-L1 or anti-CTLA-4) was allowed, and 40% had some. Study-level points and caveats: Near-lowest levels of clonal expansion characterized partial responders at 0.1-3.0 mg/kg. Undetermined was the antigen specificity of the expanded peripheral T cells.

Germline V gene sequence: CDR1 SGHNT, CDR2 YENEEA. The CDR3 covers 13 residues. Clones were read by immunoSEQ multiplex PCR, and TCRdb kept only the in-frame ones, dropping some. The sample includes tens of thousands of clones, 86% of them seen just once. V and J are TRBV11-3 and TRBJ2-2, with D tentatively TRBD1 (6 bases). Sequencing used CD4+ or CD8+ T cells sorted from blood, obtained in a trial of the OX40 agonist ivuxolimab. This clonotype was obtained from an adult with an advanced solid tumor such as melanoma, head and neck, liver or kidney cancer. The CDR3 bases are TGTACCAGCAGCCCAGGGGCGGCCGGGGAGCTGTTTTTT. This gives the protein CTSSPGAAGELFF.